This TCR beta chain was identified during a study of PD-L1 blockade in urothelial cancer. Across the whole study: Investigators checked blood 3 weeks (second dose) and 6 weeks after treatment start.

With regard to this clone: The antigen is unknown.

Trimming removed 0 bases from V and 1 base from J, with 8 bases in between. Germline CDR1 is SGHAT and CDR2 is FQDESV (reference sequence). The CDR3 consists of 15 residues. Time point given: peripheral blood 6 weeks after treatment start. Study-wide findings and caveats: The study found that durable-benefit patients expanded tumor-associated blood clones more at 3 weeks. Lower pretreatment blood TCR clonality, under the median, predicted better survival, researchers reported.

Added to each PCR by spiking were synthetic TCR analog templates. Repertoires were generated with immunoSEQ multiplex PCR, while TCRdb's copy carries only in-frame clones and drops some. The repertoire holds about 76,000 clones, with approximately 89% as singletons. The sample in question was PBMCs, obtained around atezolizumab (anti-PD-L1) treatment. The chain uses TRBV11-1 and TRBJ2-3, with a possible D match to TRBD1 (6 bases). The TCR originated in an elderly woman with urothelial cancer. CDR3 in DNA: TGTGCCAGCAGCTTAGCCGCAGGGGGCACAGATACGCAGTATTTT. The encoded protein is CASSLAAGGTDTQYF.